These 5 T cell receptor beta chains share one sample of origin, sequenced in a study of cytomegalovirus exposure and HLA in healthy donors. Amplification used 60 Vbeta primers and 13 Jbeta primers. Sequenced by immunoSEQ multiplex PCR; TCRdb stores in-frame clones only, minus some. The sample yields around 200,000 clones, of which the top ten take up 0.75% to 1%. Material for sequencing was PBMCs. The receptor source for this set is a woman younger than 45 in good health and CMV-seropositive.

This rearrangement joins TRBV29-1 to TRBJ2-5; 12 positions match TRBD2. CDR1 SQVTM and CDR2 ANQGSEA come from the germline V gene. The V segment lost 5 bases and the J segment 6 bases; nucleotides outside the gene matches: 7. The CDR3 spans 14 residues. The CDR3 loop is CSVTTSGRMKTQYF. CDR3 sequence (DNA): TGCAGCGTTACGACTAGCGGGAGAATGAAGACCCAGTACTTC.

The rearrangement joins TRBV10-1 to TRBJ1-5; 7 nucleotides align to TRBD1. V gave up 3 bases and J gave up 0 bases; unmatched junction bases: 5. The CDR3 runs to 16 residues. Per the germline V gene, CDR1 is WNHNN and CDR2 is SYGVQD (reference sequence). This CDR3 reads CASSDRDRDSNQPQHF. CDR3 bases: TGCGCCAGCAGTGATAGAGACAGGGATAGCAATCAGCCCCAGCATTTT.

The V gene is TRBV27, the J gene TRBJ2-7; a weak D match, TRBD1 (6 bases). This CDR3 spans 15 amino acids. The germline V gene encodes CDR1 MNHEY and CDR2 SMNVEV (reference sequence). The V and J ends lost 6 bases and 3 bases respectively, with 18 bases between them. Here the CDR3 DNA reads TGTGCCAGCAGGGGGACATCTTCGGCAGACTACGAGCAGTACTTC. Residues: CASRGTSSADYEQYF.

CDR3 sequence (DNA): TGTGCCAGCAGCTTAGGCCCTTCGCAGTATTTT. This encodes CASSLGPSQYF. The genes are TRBV13 and TRBJ2-3; D not certain. Germline assignment: CDR1 PRHDT and CDR2 FYEKMQ (reference sequence). Trimming removed 0 bases at V and 10 bases at J, with 5 bases between. The CDR3 runs 11 residues.

The chain joins TRBV5-1 to TRBJ2-3; tentative D call: TRBD1 (5 bases). V was clipped by 0 bases and J by 5 bases, with 13 bases between them. There are 15 residues in the CDR3. CDR1 is SGHRS and CDR2 is YFSETQ in the germline V gene. The CDR3 is CASSLAPAGLDTQYF. Here the CDR3 DNA reads TGCGCCAGCAGCTTGGCCCCCGCAGGGTTAGATACGCAGTATTTT.